The 11 T cell receptor beta chains below come from one sample, sequenced in a study of cytomegalovirus exposure and HLA in healthy donors. PCR amplification relied on 60 Vbeta primers (plus 13 Jbeta primers). Data came from immunoSEQ multiplex PCR; TCRdb stores just in-frame clones and leaves some out. The sample consists of 170,000 or so clones, roughly four fifths of them appearing once. Sequencing was carried out using PBMCs. These receptors came from a woman in her 50s in good health and CMV-seronegative.

The chain couples TRBV27 to TRBJ2-5; 9 bases are a match to TRBD1. Per germline, CDR1 MNHEY and CDR2 SMNVEV (reference sequence). The CDR3 is made up of 14 amino acids. V was pared by 5 bases and J by 3 bases, with 4 bases of the junction left unmatched. CDR3 nucleotides: TGTGCCAGCAGTGACCGGACAGGGGAAGAGACCCAGTACTTC. Translating gives CASSDRTGEETQYF.

The J gene is TRBJ2-7, the V gene TRBV15; TRBD2 aligns across 7 bases. Trimming cost V 0 bases and J 3 bases; bases outside gene matches: 8. Per germline, CDR1 LNHNV and CDR2 YYDKDF (reference sequence). This CDR3 contains 16 residues. The CDR3 loop is CATSRDQFGEGYEQYF. The DNA of the CDR3 is TGTGCCACCAGCAGAGATCAATTCGGGGAGGGCTACGAGCAGTACTTC.

CDR3 region: CAWNVGRKNSPLHF. CDR3 nucleotides: TGTGCCTGGAATGTGGGGCGCAAGAATTCACCCCTCCACTTT. This chain links TRBV30 with TRBJ1-6, with D perhaps TRBD1 (5 bases). This CDR3 region has 14 residues. CDR1 and CDR2 (germline): GTSNPN, SVGIG (reference sequence). Trimming removed 4 bases at V and 7 bases at J, with 14 bases between.

The chain has TRBV4-2 and TRBJ2-7, with 7 bases that match TRBD1. V dropped 0 bases and J dropped 1; count of bases not matched to a gene: 9. Looked up from germline, CDR1 is LGHNA and CDR2 is YNFKEQ. The CDR3 has 17 residues. CDR3 amino acids: CASSQDKGTAYSYEQYF. The CDR3, as DNA: TGTGCCAGCAGCCAAGATAAAGGGACAGCCTATTCCTACGAGCAGTACTTC.

The chain employs TRBV5-1 and TRBJ1-2; D is unclear. The CDR3 runs to 14 residues. The germline gives CDR1 SGHRS, CDR2 YFSETQ. Deletions cut 3 bases from V and 6 bases from J, with 15 bases between. In DNA, the CDR3 is TGCGCCAGCAGCTCCGCTACATCAGGTGATGGCTACACCTTC. It is translated as CASSSATSGDGYTF.

The J gene is TRBJ2-7, the V gene TRBV11-3; D remains unclear. The CDR3 runs to 14 residues. Germline CDR1 is SGHNT and CDR2 is YENEEA. The germline V and J ends were trimmed by 3 bases and 0 bases, with 9 bases remaining between them. CDR3 protein: CASSLRHPSYEQYF. Here the CDR3 DNA reads TGTGCCAGCAGCTTGCGTCACCCCTCCTACGAGCAGTACTTC.

This clone is a singleton in its sample. The J gene is TRBJ1-5, the V gene TRBV29-1; 9 bases match TRBD1. V shed 6 bases and J 6 bases; nucleotides not matched to a gene: 9. The CDR3 has 14 amino acids. Germline V gene lookup returns CDR1 SQVTM and CDR2 ANQGSEA. The CDR3 sequence: CSVSTGGAIQPQHF. CDR3 nucleotides: TGCAGCGTCTCAACAGGGGGCGCGATTCAGCCCCAGCATTTT.

In this sample, this clone turned up once. The V gene is TRBV7-3, the J gene TRBJ2-2; D is ambiguous. The V and J ends lost 4 bases and 5 bases respectively, with 8 bases between them. This CDR3 has 13 amino acids. CDR1 and CDR2 (germline): SGHTA, FQGTGA. CDR3 protein: CASSSLVTGELFF. As DNA, the CDR3 is TGTGCCAGCAGCTCCCTTGTTACCGGGGAGCTGTTTTTT.

V and J are TRBV6-1 and TRBJ2-7; 8 bases fit TRBD1. The junction had 8 bases not matched to a gene; V was cut back by 6 bases and J by 4 bases. Germline loops: CDR1 MNHNS, CDR2 SASEGT. CDR3 length: 14 residues. The CDR3 reads CASSSGQGGYEQYF. The CDR3 region has the DNA TGTGCCAGCAGCTCAGGACAGGGTGGATACGAGCAGTACTTC.

CDR3 DNA: TGTGCCAGCAGCTTTCCGGGCTATGGCTACACCTTC. This codes for CASSFPGYGYTF. The chain carries TRBV7-2 and TRBJ1-2; D is ambiguous. Germline CDR1 SGHTA, CDR2 FQGNSA. Trimming removed 3 bases at V and 4 bases at J, with 6 bases between. This CDR3 region has 12 residues.

CDR3 in amino acids: CASSEGAGYLNTEAFF. The CDR3, as DNA: TGTGCCAGCAGTGAAGGTGCAGGGTACTTGAACACTGAAGCTTTCTTT. The chain joins TRBV2 to TRBJ1-1; the D gene is possibly TRBD1 (5 bases). The germline V and J ends were trimmed by 1 base and 0 bases, with 12 bases remaining between them. CDR1 is SNHLY and CDR2 is FYNNEI in the germline V gene. The CDR3 consists of 16 residues.